Presented here are 12 T cell receptor beta chains from one specimen sequenced in a study of CD8 T cells in Susac syndrome. Reverse transcription of about 0.5 to 1 ug RNA used random hexamers. TCRdb reprocessed the immunoSEQ multiplex PCR reads with MiXCR, giving one entry per CDR3 protein. The top ten clones hold approximately 0.088% of a sample with 180,000 or so distinct CDR3 sequences, approximately 96% of them seen once. Sequenced: CD4+ T cells from PBMCs. The source is a human donor with multiple sclerosis.

This clonotype showed up just a few times. The CDR3 DNA reads as TGCAGCGTTGTGGGGACAGGGTCTAGCACAGATACGCAGTATTTT. This encodes CSVVGTGSSTDTQYF. V is TRBV29-1 and J is TRBJ2-3; 9 positions match TRBD1. Germline assignment: CDR1 SQVTM and CDR2 ANQGSEA. V lost 4 bases, J lost 0 bases, and 5 bases stayed unmatched. This CDR3 contains 15 residues.

The CDR3 DNA reads as TGTGCCAGCAGTTCCCGGGAGCGTCGGCCCACAGATACGCAGTATTTT. This codes for CASSSRERRPTDTQYF. The chain uses TRBV7-9 and TRBJ2-3; tentative D call: TRBD2 (6 bases). The germline gives CDR1 SEHNR, CDR2 FQNEAQ (reference sequence). V lost 6 bases to trimming and J lost 2 bases, with 18 bases between them. CDR3 length: 16 residues.

This chain connects TRBV5-6 to TRBJ2-5; D may be TRBD2 (6 bases). CDR1 and CDR2 (germline): SGHDT, YYEEEE. CDR3 length: 15 residues. With 4 bases removed from V and 5 bases from J, the gap between germline ends came to 18 bases. The CDR3 coding sequence is TGTGCCAGCAGCGGCGGGACTCCCGTCCTGGAGACCCAGTACTTC. It translates to CASSGGTPVLETQYF.

This chain joins TRBV2 and TRBJ2-5; D gene unclear. CDR3 length: 12 residues. Germline V lookup: CDR1 SNHLY, CDR2 FYNNEI. V was cut by 3 bases and J by 9 bases, with 11 bases left in between. As DNA, the CDR3 is TGTGCCAGCAGTGAGTCGACGATCGCCCAGTACTTC. This gives the protein CASSESTIAQYF. Based on the CDR3 plus reference TRBV2 and TRBJ2-5, the full variable domain is EPEVTQTPSHQVTQMGQEVILRCVPISNHLYFYWYRQILGQKVEFLVSFYNNEISEKSEIFDDQFSVERPDGSNFTLKIRSTKLEDSAMYFCASSESTIAQYFGPGTRLLVL.

The chain is built from TRBV15 and TRBJ1-1; tentative D call: TRBD1 (5 bases). The CDR3 spans 14 residues. The germline gives CDR1 LNHNV, CDR2 YYDKDF (reference sequence). V lost 1 base and J lost 4, with 10 bases in between. The CDR3 nucleotides are TGTGCCACCAGCAGAGTGGGGGACTCCACTGAAGCTTTCTTT. This gives the protein CATSRVGDSTEAFF. The whole variable domain, filled in from reference TRBV15 and TRBJ1-1, reads DAMVIQNPRYQVTQFGKPVTLSCSQTLNHNVMYWYQQKSSQAPKLLFHYYDKDFNNEADTPDNFQSRRPNTSFCFLDIRSPGLGDTAMYLCATSRVGDSTEAFFGQGTRLTVV.

The rearrangement links TRBV29-1 to TRBJ1-5, with D possibly matching TRBD1 (5 bases). Trimming took 4 bases from V and 4 from J, leaving 8 bases between them. This CDR3 contains 12 residues. CDR1 SQVTM and CDR2 ANQGSEA come from the germline V gene. CDR3 coding DNA: TGCAGCGTTGGAGGGGAGAATCAGCCCCAGCATTTT. It codes for CSVGGENQPQHF.

V usage is TRBV23-1 and J usage is TRBJ2-1, with no clear D. TRBV23-1 counts as an open reading frame of uncertain function. CDR3 length equals 10 residues. V dropped 0 bases and J dropped 16 bases, with 7 bases sitting between them. CDR3 protein: CASSQSLYFF. The CDR3 coding sequence is TGCGCCAGCAGTCAATCTCTATACTTCTTC.

The chain uses TRBV3-1 and TRBJ2-5; TRBD2 is a possible D gene (7 bases). This CDR3 comprises 16 residues. The germline V and J ends were trimmed by 1 base and 5 bases, with 17 bases remaining between them. CDR1 and CDR2 (germline): LGHDT, YNNKEL (reference sequence). CDR3 sequence reads: CASSQGEGGRRETQYF. The CDR3 nucleotides read TGTGCCAGCAGCCAAGGCGAGGGGGGGCGCCGTGAGACCCAGTACTTC.

The V and J genes are TRBV20-1 and TRBJ2-1; D is uncertain. The CDR3 totals 12 residues. V was clipped by 1 base and J by 4 bases, with 5 bases between them. Per germline, CDR1 DFQATT and CDR2 SNEGSKA (reference sequence). The CDR3: CSARALYNEQFF. DNA for the CDR3: TGCAGTGCTAGAGCCTTATACAATGAGCAGTTCTTC.

The genes are TRBV3-1 and TRBJ2-3; D perhaps matches TRBD2 (6 bases). The V gene's germline CDR1 is LGHDT and CDR2 YNNKEL (reference sequence). The CDR3 is made up of 14 amino acids. V lost 1 base, J lost 3 bases, and 8 bases lay in between. This chain's CDR3 is CASSQGRGTDTQYF. CDR3 sequence (DNA): TGTGCCAGCAGCCAAGGGCGGGGAACAGATACGCAGTATTTT.

This chain links TRBV28 with TRBJ2-7, with D possibly being TRBD1 (6 bases). Germline-derived CDR1 and CDR2 are MDHEN and SYDVKM. The V and J ends lost 2 bases and 2 bases respectively, with 7 bases between them. The length of the CDR3 is 13 residues. The DNA of the CDR3 is TGTGCCAGCAGTTTAACAGGGCCCTACGAGCAGTACTTC. As protein: CASSLTGPYEQYF. The whole variable domain, remainder taken from reference TRBV28 and TRBJ2-7, is DVKVTQSSRYLVKRTGEKVFLECVQDMDHENMFWYRQDPGLGLRLIYFSYDVKMKEKGDIPEGYSVSREKKERFSLILESASTNQTSMYLCASSLTGPYEQYFGPGTRLTVT.

The chain recombines TRBV6-6 with TRBJ2-7; TRBD2 aligns across 10 bases. CDR1 is MNHNY and CDR2 is SVGAGI in the germline V gene (reference sequence). The CDR3 loop spans 16 amino acids. V was pared by 2 bases and J by 2 bases, with 6 bases of the junction left unmatched. The CDR3 sequence: CASSYPKLAGTYEQYF. The CDR3 DNA is TGTGCCAGCAGTTACCCCAAACTAGCGGGAACCTACGAGCAGTACTTC.